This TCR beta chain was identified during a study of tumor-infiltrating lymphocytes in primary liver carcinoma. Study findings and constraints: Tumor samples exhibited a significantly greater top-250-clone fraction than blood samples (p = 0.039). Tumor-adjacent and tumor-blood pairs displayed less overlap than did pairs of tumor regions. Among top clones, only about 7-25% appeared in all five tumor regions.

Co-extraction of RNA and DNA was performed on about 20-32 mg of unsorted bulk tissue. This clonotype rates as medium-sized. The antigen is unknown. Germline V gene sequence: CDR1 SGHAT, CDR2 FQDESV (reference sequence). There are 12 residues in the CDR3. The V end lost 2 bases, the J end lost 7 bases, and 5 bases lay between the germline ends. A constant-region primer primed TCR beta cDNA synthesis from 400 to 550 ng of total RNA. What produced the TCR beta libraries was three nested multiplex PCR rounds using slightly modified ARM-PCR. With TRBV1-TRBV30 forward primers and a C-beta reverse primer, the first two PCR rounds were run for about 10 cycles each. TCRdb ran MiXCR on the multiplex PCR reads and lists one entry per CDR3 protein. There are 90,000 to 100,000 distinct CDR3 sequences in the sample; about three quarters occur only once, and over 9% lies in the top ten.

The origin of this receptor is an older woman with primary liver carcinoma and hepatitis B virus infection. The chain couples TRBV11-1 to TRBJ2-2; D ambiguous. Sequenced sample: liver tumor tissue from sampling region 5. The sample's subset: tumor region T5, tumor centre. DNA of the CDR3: TGTGCCAGCAGCTTACAGGTCGGGGAGCTGTTTTTT. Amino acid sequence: CASSLQVGELFF.